This passage covers 24 T cell receptor beta chains from one sample sequenced in a study of graft-versus-host responses after intestinal transplantation. TCRdb's copy holds only in-frame clones and misses some; the assay was immunoSEQ multiplex PCR. In the table there are almost 70,000 clones, 92% of which are singletons. Material: bone marrow, obtained 734 days after intestinal transplantation. The receptor set was obtained from a human patient who received an intestinal transplant, so some T cells may come from the graft donor.

The chain joins TRBV19 to TRBJ2-7; possibly TRBD1 for D (6 bases). Germline CDR1 reads LNHDA; CDR2 reads SQIVND (reference sequence). V lost 2 bases and J 1 base, leaving 9 bases between the germline ends. This CDR3 region has 14 residues. The DNA of the CDR3 is TGTGCCAGTAGTATATCTCAGGGGTCCTACGAGCAGTACTTC. Translated: CASSISQGSYEQYF.

The chain combines TRBV6-4 with TRBJ2-1; D gene ambiguous. V was cut by 2 bases and J by 7 bases, with 6 bases left in between. This CDR3 spans 12 amino acids. Germline CDR1 reads MRHNA; CDR2 reads SNTAGT. The CDR3 coding sequence is TGTGCCAGCAGTGACATGAGGAATGAGCAGTTCTTC. This codes for CASSDMRNEQFF.

V is TRBV5-6 and J is TRBJ2-2; 7 positions agree with TRBD1. CDR1 is SGHDT, CDR2 YYEEEE, per germline. V gave up 4 bases and J gave up 6 bases; unmatched junction bases: 12. The CDR3 spans 16 residues. Written as DNA, the CDR3 is TGTGCCAGCAGCCTACCGGGACAGAGTCGTGCCGGGGAGCTGTTTTTT. Its protein product is CASSLPGQSRAGELFF.

J is TRBJ2-1 and V is TRBV27; TRBD2 aligns across 9 bases. This CDR3 region has 15 residues. V lost 4 bases to trimming and J lost 5 bases; unmatched junction nucleotides: 6. The V gene's germline CDR1 is MNHEY and CDR2 SMNVEV (reference sequence). CDR3 protein: CASSSRSGSDNEQFF. CDR3 DNA: TGTGCCAGCAGTTCACGTAGCGGGAGTGACAATGAGCAGTTCTTC.

The chain has TRBV5-1 and TRBJ2-5; either TRBD1 or TRBD2 may supply D (5 bases each). The CDR3 totals 15 residues. The V end lost 5 bases, the J end lost 4 bases, and 18 bases lay between the germline ends. Germline lookup yields CDR1 SGHRS and CDR2 YFSETQ. CDR3 DNA sequence: TGCGCCAGCAGTAACGGAGAGGCGAGGGGAGAGACCCAGTACTTC. This sequence encodes CASSNGEARGETQYF.

The J gene is TRBJ2-7, the V gene TRBV27; 7 bases line up with TRBD2. The CDR3 length is 15 residues. V lost 3 bases to trimming and J lost 0 bases; unmatched junction nucleotides: 5. In germline, CDR1 is MNHEY, CDR2 SMNVEV (reference sequence). The CDR3 is CASSFFGGSSYEQYF. The CDR3 nucleotides are TGTGCCAGCAGTTTCTTTGGCGGGAGCTCCTACGAGCAGTACTTC.

This chain joins TRBV11-1 and TRBJ1-5; TRBD1 might be the D (5 bases). Per the germline V gene, CDR1 is SGHAT and CDR2 is FQDESV (reference sequence). The germline V and J ends were trimmed by 4 bases and 1 base, with 17 bases remaining between them. There are 17 residues in the CDR3. The CDR3 DNA is TGTGCCAGCAGCTCACGGGGGGGTGACTGGAGCAATCAGCCCCAGCATTTT. Translation gives CASSSRGGDWSNQPQHF.

The chain is built from TRBV6-5 and TRBJ2-7, with 11 nucleotides matching TRBD2. J gave up 3 bases and V 7 bases, and 8 bases lay outside the gene matches. The CDR3 runs 15 residues. The germline gives CDR1 MNHEY, CDR2 SVGAGI. The CDR3 sequence: CASTLTSGGVYEQYF. CDR3 nucleotides: TGTGCCAGCACCCTAACTAGCGGGGGAGTCTACGAGCAGTACTTC.

The gene calls are TRBV6-4 and TRBJ2-7; TRBD2 agrees at 12 bases. Germline CDR1 is MRHNA and CDR2 is SNTAGT. The CDR3 length is 14 residues. With 2 bases clipped from V and 6 bases from J, the junction kept 2 bases outside the gene matches. The CDR3 DNA sequence: TGTGCCAGCAGTGACGGACTAGCGGGATCCGAGCAGTACTTC. This encodes CASSDGLAGSEQYF.

The chain uses TRBV5-6 and TRBJ2-7, with D possibly matching TRBD1 (6 bases). This CDR3 is 12 amino acids long. V gave up 5 bases and J gave up 3 bases, with 9 bases separating them. Germline lookup yields CDR1 SGHDT and CDR2 YYEEEE. Written as DNA, the CDR3 is TGTGCCAGCAGACGACAGGACTACGAGCAGTACTTC. This gives the protein CASRRQDYEQYF.

The count of this clone is one. The chain carries TRBV19 and TRBJ2-7; no clear D gene. Trimming pared 3 bases from V and 5 bases from J, leaving 14 bases between. CDR3 length: 14 amino acids. Germline V gene data show CDR1 as LNHDA and CDR2 as SQIVND (reference sequence). The CDR3 loop reads CASSIGYPPHEQYF. The CDR3 nucleotides are TGTGCCAGTAGTATCGGCTATCCACCGCACGAGCAGTACTTC. The whole variable domain, remainder taken from reference TRBV19 and TRBJ2-7, is DGGITQSPKYLFRKEGQNVTLSCEQNLNHDAMYWYRQDPGQGLRLIYYSQIVNDFQKGDIAEGYSVSREKKESFPLTVTSAQKNPTAFYLCASSIGYPPHEQYFGPGTRLTVT.

J is TRBJ2-7 and V is TRBV4-1, with 9 bases identical to TRBD1. V lost 7 bases, J lost 5 bases, and 12 bases stayed unmatched. Germline values: CDR1 MGHRA, CDR2 YSYEKL. The CDR3 extends over 15 amino acids. The DNA of the CDR3 is TGCGCCAGCATGGGGCAAGGGGGACAGGGCCACGAGCAGTACTTC. It is translated as CASMGQGGQGHEQYF.

This rearrangement joins TRBV27 to TRBJ1-2; TRBD1 might be the D (6 bases). Trimming stripped 6 bases from V and 4 bases from J, with 15 bases between. The CDR3 is made up of 14 amino acids. From germline, CDR1 is MNHEY and CDR2 SMNVEV (reference sequence). This chain's CDR3 is CASSQTGRSYGYTF. The CDR3 DNA follows: TGTGCCAGCAGCCAAACAGGGAGGAGCTATGGCTACACCTTC.

This chain connects TRBV5-6 to TRBJ2-1; D unclear. The CDR3 consists of 15 residues. CDR1 is SGHDT and CDR2 is YYEEEE in the germline V gene. V lost 1 base, J lost 5 bases, and 13 bases lay in between. The CDR3 loop is CASSLSTRAHNEQFF. The CDR3 bases are TGTGCCAGCAGCTTGTCTACAAGGGCCCACAATGAGCAGTTCTTC.

The rearrangement joins TRBV14 to TRBJ2-1, with D perhaps TRBD1 or TRBD2 (5 bases each). This CDR3 has 16 residues. Germline loops: CDR1 SGHDN, CDR2 FVKESK. V lost 0 bases, J lost 3 bases, and 12 bases lay in between. CDR3 in amino acids: CASSQDLGGFYNEQFF. The CDR3 coding sequence is TGTGCCAGCAGCCAAGATCTTGGGGGTTTCTACAATGAGCAGTTCTTC. The full variable domain, completed using reference TRBV14 and TRBJ2-1, is EAGVTQFPSHSVIEKGQTVTLRCDPISGHDNLYWYRRVMGKEIKFLLHFVKESKQDESGMPNNRFLAERTGGTYSTLKVQPAELEDSGVYFCASSQDLGGFYNEQFFGPGTRLTVL.

This rearrangement joins TRBV13 to TRBJ1-6; 10 bases match TRBD1. The junction had 2 bases not matched to a gene; V was cut back by 0 bases and J by 6 bases. CDR3 length equals 16 residues. From germline, CDR1 is PRHDT and CDR2 FYEKMQ (reference sequence). The CDR3, as DNA: TGTGCCAGCAGCTTAGGGGGGGACAGGGGTAATTCACCCCTCCACTTT. As protein: CASSLGGDRGNSPLHF.

The rearrangement links TRBV6-5 to TRBJ1-5; the D gene is possibly TRBD1 (5 bases). CDR1 is MNHEY and CDR2 is SVGAGI in the germline V gene. V shed 5 bases and J shed 4 bases, with 6 bases lying between them. This CDR3 has 12 amino acids. The CDR3 sequence is CASSQGNQPQHF. The CDR3 DNA reads as TGTGCCAGCAGTCAGGGTAATCAGCCCCAGCATTTT.

The chain is built from TRBV27 and TRBJ2-7, with a tentative D call TRBD1 (5 bases). In germline, CDR1 is MNHEY, CDR2 SMNVEV (reference sequence). V shed 0 bases and J shed 2 bases, with 11 bases lying between them. The CDR3 is made up of 15 amino acids. The CDR3 DNA follows: TGTGCCAGCAGTTTATCGCACAGGAACACCTACGAGCAGTACTTC. Amino acids: CASSLSHRNTYEQYF.

The chain has TRBV9 and TRBJ2-7; 8 bases map to TRBD1. This CDR3 spans 15 amino acids. The germline gives CDR1 SGDLS, CDR2 YYNGEE. Losses at the gene ends were 4 bases for V and 1 base for J; bases not matched to a gene: 7. The CDR3, as DNA: TGTGCCAGCAGCCCGACAGGGGCCAGATCCTACGAGCAGTACTTC. Protein sequence: CASSPTGARSYEQYF.

The rearrangement links TRBV29-1 to TRBJ2-7; D remains ambiguous. Trimming stripped 3 bases from V and 2 bases from J, with 11 bases between. This CDR3 is 13 amino acids long. From germline, CDR1 is SQVTM and CDR2 ANQGSEA. CDR3 amino acids: CSVEVGFAYEQYF. CDR3 DNA sequence: TGCAGCGTTGAGGTAGGGTTCGCCTACGAGCAGTACTTC.

The rearrangement links TRBV10-3 to TRBJ2-1; D may correspond to TRBD1 or TRBD2 (6 bases each). The germline gives CDR1 ENHRY, CDR2 SYGVKD. Trimming pared 8 bases from V and 5 bases from J, leaving 16 bases between. The CDR3 spans 14 residues. For the CDR3, the DNA is TGTGCCATCCTCAACCCCGGGGGCGACAATGAGCAGTTCTTC. Translation gives CAILNPGGDNEQFF.

The V gene is TRBV4-1, the J gene TRBJ2-2; D gene uncertain. The V and J ends lost 3 bases and 0 bases respectively, with 11 bases between them. The CDR3 is 16 residues long. Germline CDR1 reads MGHRA; CDR2 reads YSYEKL. CDR3 loop: CASSHDPRTNTGELFF. The CDR3 bases are TGCGCCAGCAGCCATGACCCCCGGACGAACACCGGGGAGCTGTTTTTT.

The chain uses TRBV6-1 and TRBJ2-1, with 9 bases lining up with TRBD2. This CDR3 contains 15 residues. The germline V gene encodes CDR1 MNHNS and CDR2 SASEGT. V shed 8 bases, J shed 3 bases, and the junction held 8 bases outside the gene matches. The CDR3 region is CASQSLAGHYNEQFF. In DNA, the CDR3 is TGTGCCAGCCAGTCTCTAGCGGGACACTACAATGAGCAGTTCTTC.

This chain links TRBV7-2 with TRBJ2-3, with 10 positions matching TRBD2. V trimming: 5 bases; J trimming: 3 bases; junction bases outside the gene matches: 14. Germline-derived CDR1 and CDR2 are SGHTA and FQGNSA. CDR3 size: 18 residues. CDR3: CASSTSSGSTLVTDTQYF. Written as DNA, the CDR3 is TGTGCCAGCAGCACATCTAGCGGGAGTACCTTAGTGACAGATACGCAGTATTTT.